The 12 T cell receptor beta chains given below trace back to one sample, sequenced in a study of Ad26.COV2.S vaccination and SARS-CoV-2 variants. Here immunoSEQ multiplex PCR was the method, and the copy in TCRdb shows in-frame clones only, minus some. The data show about 87,000 clones, with more than 70% seen just once and roughly 15% held by the top ten. The sequences come from peripheral blood, collected after recovery from COVID-19. The source is a human donor who had recovered from COVID-19.

The chain joins TRBV5-4 to TRBJ2-3; 7 bases line up with TRBD2. V trimming: 4 bases; J trimming: 0 bases; junction bases outside the gene matches: 11. Germline loops: CDR1 SGHNT, CDR2 YYREEE (reference sequence). The CDR3 is 17 amino acids. CDR3 bases: TGTGCCAGCAGCGCACTCTTCAGCGGGGTGAGCACAGATACGCAGTATTTT. It translates to CASSALFSGVSTDTQYF.

A note on this clone: Other DNA sequences in the same sample also yield this CDR3. This rearrangement joins TRBV9 to TRBJ1-1; no clear D. V was pared by 0 bases and J by 3 bases, with 6 bases between. Looked up from germline, CDR1 is SGDLS and CDR2 is YYNGEE. The CDR3 contains 13 residues. The CDR3 DNA is TGTGCCAGCAGCGTAGGGGGAGACACTGAAGCTTTCTTT. Its translation is CASSVGGDTEAFF.

The chain recombines TRBV6-2 or TRBV6-3 with TRBJ1-5, with D uncertain. This CDR3 has 11 amino acids. Germline CDR1 is MNHEY and CDR2 is SVGEGT. V was trimmed by 2 bases and J by 8 bases, leaving 4 bases between them. The CDR3 DNA reads TGTGCCAGCAGTTACCCCGAGCCCCAGCATTTT. Encoded protein: CASSYPEPQHF.

The J gene is TRBJ1-2, the V gene TRBV28; 8 bases match TRBD1. V shed 4 bases and J 5 bases; nucleotides not matched to a gene: 6. Per the germline V gene, CDR1 is MDHEN and CDR2 is SYDVKM. CDR3 length equals 14 residues. CDR3 region: CASSSGQGVYGYTF. CDR3 coding DNA: TGTGCCAGCAGTTCCGGACAGGGAGTGTATGGCTACACCTTC.

This chain connects TRBV5-1 to TRBJ2-4; possibly TRBD2 for D (5 bases). V was clipped by 0 bases and J by 2 bases, with 12 bases between them. CDR1 and CDR2 (germline): SGHRS, YFSETQ. The CDR3 is made up of 16 amino acids. The CDR3 sequence is CASSLVSGLSKNIQYF. CDR3 nucleotides: TGCGCCAGCAGCTTGGTCTCGGGGTTGTCCAAAAACATTCAGTACTTC.

This clone has only one observation. This CDR3 reads CASSPSSSNTEAFF. CDR3 nucleotide sequence: TGCGCCAGCAGCCCATCCAGTTCGAACACTGAAGCTTTCTTT. The gene calls are TRBV5-1 and TRBJ1-1; D uncertain. Trimming cost V 4 bases and J 1 base, with 11 bases left between them. The CDR3 sequence is 14 residues long. The germline V gene has CDR1 SGHRS and CDR2 YFSETQ.

The chain couples TRBV5-1 to TRBJ2-5; TRBD1 might be the D (5 bases). Trimming shortened V by 4 bases and J by 1 base, and 32 bases separated the two germline ends. This CDR3 region has 21 residues. Germline V CDR1 and CDR2: SGHRS, YFSETQ. The CDR3 spells CASSPVSGILTAWTRQETQYF. CDR3 in DNA: TGCGCCAGCAGCCCTGTCTCCGGCATCTTGACAGCCTGGACGCGCCAAGAGACCCAGTACTTC.

J is TRBJ2-2 and V is TRBV19; 14 bases are a match to TRBD2. The CDR3 runs 17 residues. V dropped 5 bases and J dropped 4; count of bases not matched to a gene: 6. Germline lookup yields CDR1 LNHDA and CDR2 SQIVND (reference sequence). The CDR3 is CASSWTSGRLGTGELFF. CDR3 nucleotides: TGTGCCAGTAGTTGGACTAGCGGGAGGTTGGGCACCGGGGAGCTGTTTTTT.

The genes are TRBV12-3 or TRBV12-4 and TRBJ1-1; D is undetermined. The CDR3 is made up of 13 amino acids. Deletions cut 2 bases from V and 4 bases from J, with 8 bases between. The CDR3 is CASSLSWGTEAFF. CDR3 DNA: TGTGCCAGCAGTTTAAGTTGGGGCACTGAAGCTTTCTTT.

V and J are TRBV12-3 or TRBV12-4 and TRBJ1-2, with 7 bases fitting TRBD1. This CDR3 is 13 amino acids long. With V trimmed by 6 bases and J by 4 bases, 5 bases remained unmatched. The CDR3 sequence: CASSQGQSYGYTF. CDR3 coding DNA: TGTGCCAGCAGCCAGGGACAGTCCTATGGCTACACCTTC.

The V call is TRBV3-1 (or the pseudogene TRBV3-2), the J call TRBJ2-1; D not resolved. The V gene's germline CDR1 is LGHDT and CDR2 YNNKEL (reference sequence). The CDR3 is 12 residues long. V was pared by 3 bases and J by 9 bases, with 9 bases between. This CDR3 is CASSQRSSEQFF. The CDR3, as DNA: TGTGCCAGCAGCCAGCGTTCTAGTGAGCAGTTCTTC.

This clone was seen a single time. The chain couples TRBV20-1 to TRBJ1-5; maybe TRBD1 (5 bases). CDR3 length: 15 residues. The germline gives CDR1 DFQATT, CDR2 SNEGSKA (reference sequence). Trimming took off 3 bases at V and 1 base at J, with 13 bases between the two ends. The CDR3 reads CSASTREGSNQPQHF. Here the CDR3 DNA reads TGCAGTGCTAGTACCAGGGAGGGGAGCAATCAGCCCCAGCATTTT.